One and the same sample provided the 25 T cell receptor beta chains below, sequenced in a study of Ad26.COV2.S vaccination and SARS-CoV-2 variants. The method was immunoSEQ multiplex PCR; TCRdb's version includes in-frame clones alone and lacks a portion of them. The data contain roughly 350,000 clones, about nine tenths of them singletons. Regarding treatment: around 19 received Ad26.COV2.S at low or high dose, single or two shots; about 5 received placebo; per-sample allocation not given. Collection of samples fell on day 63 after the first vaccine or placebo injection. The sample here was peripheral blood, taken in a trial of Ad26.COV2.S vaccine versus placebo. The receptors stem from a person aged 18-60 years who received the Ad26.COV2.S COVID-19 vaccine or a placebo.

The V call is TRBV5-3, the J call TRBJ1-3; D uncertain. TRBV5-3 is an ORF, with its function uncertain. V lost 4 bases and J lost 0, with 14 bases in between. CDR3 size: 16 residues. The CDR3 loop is CARSHWTVSSGNTIYF. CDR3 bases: TGTGCCAGAAGCCATTGGACGGTGAGCTCTGGAAACACCATATATTTT.

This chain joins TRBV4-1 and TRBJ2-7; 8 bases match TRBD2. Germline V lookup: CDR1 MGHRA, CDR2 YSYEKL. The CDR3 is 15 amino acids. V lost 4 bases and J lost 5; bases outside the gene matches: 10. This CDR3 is CASSRERESRNEQYF. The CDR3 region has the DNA TGCGCCAGCAGCCGAGAGCGGGAGAGTCGGAACGAGCAGTACTTC.

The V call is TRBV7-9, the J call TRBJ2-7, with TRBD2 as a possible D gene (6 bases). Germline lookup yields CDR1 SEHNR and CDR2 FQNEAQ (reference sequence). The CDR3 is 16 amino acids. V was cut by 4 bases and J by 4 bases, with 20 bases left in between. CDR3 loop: CASSSQDYLGSYEQYF. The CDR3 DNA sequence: TGTGCCAGCAGCTCACAGGACTATCTGGGGTCGTACGAGCAGTACTTC.

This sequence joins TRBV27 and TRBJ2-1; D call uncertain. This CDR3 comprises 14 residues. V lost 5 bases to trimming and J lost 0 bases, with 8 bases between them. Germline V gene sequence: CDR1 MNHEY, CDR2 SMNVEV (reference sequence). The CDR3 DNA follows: TGTGCCAGCAGTCCCGGAAGCTCCTACAATGAGCAGTTCTTC. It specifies CASSPGSSYNEQFF.

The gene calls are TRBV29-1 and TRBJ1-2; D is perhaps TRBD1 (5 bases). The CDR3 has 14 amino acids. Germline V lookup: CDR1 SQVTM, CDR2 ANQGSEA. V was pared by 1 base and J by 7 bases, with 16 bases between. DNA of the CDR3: TGCAGCGTTGAAGTGATTGGGACCTTCGGTGGCTACACCTTC. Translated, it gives CSVEVIGTFGGYTF.

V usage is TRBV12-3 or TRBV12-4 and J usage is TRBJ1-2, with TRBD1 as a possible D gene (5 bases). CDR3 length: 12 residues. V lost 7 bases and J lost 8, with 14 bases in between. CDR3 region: CASTGRDKGYTF. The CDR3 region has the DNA TGTGCCAGCACAGGGCGAGATAAGGGCTACACCTTC.

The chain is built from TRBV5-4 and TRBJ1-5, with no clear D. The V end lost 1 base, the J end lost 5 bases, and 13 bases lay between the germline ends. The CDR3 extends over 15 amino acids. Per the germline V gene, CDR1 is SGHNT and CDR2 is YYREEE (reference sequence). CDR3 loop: CASSLMGRADQPQHF. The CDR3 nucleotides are TGTGCCAGCAGCTTGATGGGAAGGGCCGATCAGCCCCAGCATTTT.

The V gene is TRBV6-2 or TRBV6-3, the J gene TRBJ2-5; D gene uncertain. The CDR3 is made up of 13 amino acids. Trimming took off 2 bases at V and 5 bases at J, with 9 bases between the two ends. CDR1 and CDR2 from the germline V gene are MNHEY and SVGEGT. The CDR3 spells CASSYTVGETQYF. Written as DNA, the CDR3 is TGTGCCAGCAGTTACACTGTGGGCGAGACCCAGTACTTC.

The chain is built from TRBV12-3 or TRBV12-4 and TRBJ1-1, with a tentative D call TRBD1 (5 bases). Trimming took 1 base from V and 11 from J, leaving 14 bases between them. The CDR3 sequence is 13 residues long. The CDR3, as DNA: TGTGCCAGCAGTTTAGTAGGGGCGGGAAAGGCTTTCTTT. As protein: CASSLVGAGKAFF.

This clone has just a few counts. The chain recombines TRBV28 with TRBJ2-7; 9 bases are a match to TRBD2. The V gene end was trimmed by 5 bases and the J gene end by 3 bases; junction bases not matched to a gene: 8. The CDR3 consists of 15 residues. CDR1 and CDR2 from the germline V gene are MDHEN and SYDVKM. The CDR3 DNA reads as TGTGCCAGCAGTCCCGGACTAGCGCGACTCTACGAGCAGTACTTC. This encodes CASSPGLARLYEQYF.

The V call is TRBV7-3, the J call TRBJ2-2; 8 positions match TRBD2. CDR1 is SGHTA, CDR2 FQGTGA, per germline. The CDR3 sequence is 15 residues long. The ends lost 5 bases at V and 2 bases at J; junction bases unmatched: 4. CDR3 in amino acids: CASSRSGRNTGELFF. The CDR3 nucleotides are TGTGCCAGCAGCCGAAGCGGGAGAAACACCGGGGAGCTGTTTTTT.

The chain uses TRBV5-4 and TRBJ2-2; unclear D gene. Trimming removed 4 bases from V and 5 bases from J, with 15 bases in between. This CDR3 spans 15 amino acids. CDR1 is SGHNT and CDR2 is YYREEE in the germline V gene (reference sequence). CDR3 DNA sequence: TGTGCCAGCAGCCCAACGGAAGGAAGGACCGGGGAGCTGTTTTTT. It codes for CASSPTEGRTGELFF.

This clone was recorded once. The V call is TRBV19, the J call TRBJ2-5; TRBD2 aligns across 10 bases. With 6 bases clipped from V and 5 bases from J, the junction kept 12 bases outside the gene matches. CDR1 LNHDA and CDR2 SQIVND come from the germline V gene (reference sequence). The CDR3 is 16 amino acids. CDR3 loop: CASSPSGGALFETQYF. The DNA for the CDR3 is TGTGCCAGTAGCCCCAGCGGGGGGGCTTTATTTGAGACCCAGTACTTC.

The DNA for the CDR3 is TGTGCCAGCAGTGCTGAGAGTGAAGCTTTCTTT. Translated: CASSAESEAFF. The chain couples TRBV2 to TRBJ1-1; D remains unclear. Germline CDR1 is SNHLY and CDR2 is FYNNEI. Trimming left V 4 bases short and J 7 bases short, with 7 bases between. This CDR3 has 11 residues. Drawing the rest from reference TRBV2 and TRBJ1-1, the complete variable domain is EPEVTQTPSHQVTQMGQEVILRCVPISNHLYFYWYRQILGQKVEFLVSFYNNEISEKSEIFDDQFSVERPDGSNFTLKIRSTKLEDSAMYFCASSAESEAFFGQGTRLTVV.

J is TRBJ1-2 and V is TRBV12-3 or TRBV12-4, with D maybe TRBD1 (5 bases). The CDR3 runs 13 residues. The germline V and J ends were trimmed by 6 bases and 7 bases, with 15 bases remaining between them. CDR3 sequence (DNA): TGTGCCAGCAGCCCAGGGTTCTTGGGTGGCTACACCTTC. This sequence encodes CASSPGFLGGYTF.

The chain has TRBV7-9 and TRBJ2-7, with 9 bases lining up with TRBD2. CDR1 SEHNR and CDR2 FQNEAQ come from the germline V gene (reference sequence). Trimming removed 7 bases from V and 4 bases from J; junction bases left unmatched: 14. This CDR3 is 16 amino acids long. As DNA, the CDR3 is TGTGCCAGCACCGCCAGCTTGACTAGCGGCAAATACGAGCAGTACTTC. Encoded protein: CASTASLTSGKYEQYF.

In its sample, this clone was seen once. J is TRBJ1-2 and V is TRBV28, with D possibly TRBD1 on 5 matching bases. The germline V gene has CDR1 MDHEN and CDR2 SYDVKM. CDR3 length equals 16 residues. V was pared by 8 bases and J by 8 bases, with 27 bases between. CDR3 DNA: TGTGCCAGCCATGGGGGAAAAAAGGGAAGGTTGTGGGGCTACACCTTC. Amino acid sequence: CASHGGKKGRLWGYTF.

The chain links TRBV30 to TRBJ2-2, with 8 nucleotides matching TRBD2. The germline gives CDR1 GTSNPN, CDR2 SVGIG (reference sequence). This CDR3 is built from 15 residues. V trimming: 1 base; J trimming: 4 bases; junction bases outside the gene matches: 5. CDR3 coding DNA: TGTGCCTGGAGTGAAGAGCGGGGGTTCACCGGGGAGCTGTTTTTT. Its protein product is CAWSEERGFTGELFF.

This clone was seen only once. The CDR3 sequence: CASSLRVGIGGNSPLHF. The DNA of the CDR3 is TGTGCCAGCAGTCTCCGGGTCGGAATCGGGGGTAATTCACCCCTCCACTTT. This rearrangement joins TRBV6-6 to TRBJ1-6; maybe TRBD1 (5 bases). Germline assignment: CDR1 MNHNY and CDR2 SVGAGI (reference sequence). The CDR3 covers 17 residues. The V end was cut by 5 bases, the J end by 6 bases, with 20 bases between.

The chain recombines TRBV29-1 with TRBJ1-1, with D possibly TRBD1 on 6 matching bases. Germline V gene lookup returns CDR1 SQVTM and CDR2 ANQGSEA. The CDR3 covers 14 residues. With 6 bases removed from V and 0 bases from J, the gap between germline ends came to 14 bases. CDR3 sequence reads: CSVVPGGLNTEAFF. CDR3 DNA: TGCAGCGTCGTCCCCGGGGGCTTGAACACTGAAGCTTTCTTT.

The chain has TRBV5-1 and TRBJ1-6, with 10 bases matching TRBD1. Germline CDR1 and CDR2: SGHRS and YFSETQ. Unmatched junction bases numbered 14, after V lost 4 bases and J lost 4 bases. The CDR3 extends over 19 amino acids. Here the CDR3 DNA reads TGCGCCAGCAGCCTGACTTCACCGGGACAGGGGCATTATAATTCACCCCTCCACTTT. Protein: CASSLTSPGQGHYNSPLHF.

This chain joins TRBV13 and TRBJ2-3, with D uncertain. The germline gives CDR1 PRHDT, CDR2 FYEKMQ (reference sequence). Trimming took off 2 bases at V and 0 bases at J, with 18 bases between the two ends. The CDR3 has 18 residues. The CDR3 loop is CASSLTLTLGPSTDTQYF. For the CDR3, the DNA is TGTGCCAGCAGCTTAACCTTAACTCTAGGTCCTAGCACAGATACGCAGTATTTT.

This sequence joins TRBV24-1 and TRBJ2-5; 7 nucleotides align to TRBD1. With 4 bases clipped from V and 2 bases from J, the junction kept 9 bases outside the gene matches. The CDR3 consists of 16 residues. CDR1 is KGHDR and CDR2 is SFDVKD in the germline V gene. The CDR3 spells CATSEAGTEIQETQYF. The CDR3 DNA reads TGTGCCACCAGTGAAGCCGGGACAGAGATTCAAGAGACCCAGTACTTC.

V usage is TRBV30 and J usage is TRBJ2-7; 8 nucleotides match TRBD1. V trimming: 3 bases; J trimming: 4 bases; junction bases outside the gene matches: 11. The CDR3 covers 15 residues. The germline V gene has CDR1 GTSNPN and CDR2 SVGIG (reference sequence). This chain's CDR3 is CAWSPTGGVGYEQYF. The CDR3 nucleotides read TGTGCCTGGAGCCCTACAGGGGGAGTGGGATACGAGCAGTACTTC.

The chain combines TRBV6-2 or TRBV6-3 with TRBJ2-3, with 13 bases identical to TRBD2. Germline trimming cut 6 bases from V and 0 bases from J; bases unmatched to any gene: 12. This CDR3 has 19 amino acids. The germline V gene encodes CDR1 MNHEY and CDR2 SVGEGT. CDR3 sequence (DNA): TGTGCCAGCAGGCCTGATCCGGGACTAGCGGGACCTAGCACAGATACGCAGTATTTT. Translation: CASRPDPGLAGPSTDTQYF.